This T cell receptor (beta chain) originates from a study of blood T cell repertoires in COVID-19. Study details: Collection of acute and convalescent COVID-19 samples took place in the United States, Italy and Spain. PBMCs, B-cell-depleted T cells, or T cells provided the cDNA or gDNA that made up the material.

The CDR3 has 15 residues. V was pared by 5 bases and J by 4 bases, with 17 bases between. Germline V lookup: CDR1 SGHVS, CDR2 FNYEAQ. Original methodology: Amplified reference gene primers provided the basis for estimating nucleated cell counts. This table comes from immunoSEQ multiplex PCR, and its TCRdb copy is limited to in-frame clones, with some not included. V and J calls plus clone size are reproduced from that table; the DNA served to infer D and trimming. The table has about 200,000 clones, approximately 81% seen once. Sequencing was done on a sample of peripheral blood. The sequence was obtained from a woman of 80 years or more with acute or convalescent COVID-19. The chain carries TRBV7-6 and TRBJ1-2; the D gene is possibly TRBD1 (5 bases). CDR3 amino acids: CASSPLGQGGYGYTF. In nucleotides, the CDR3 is TGTGCCAGCAGCCCCCTAGGGCAGGGCGGCTATGGCTACACCTTC.